This TCR beta chain comes out of a study of long-term antiretroviral therapy in people with HIV. Regarding this clone: Antigen unknown.

Study observations and caveats: Blood, drawn from the mid-2000s to the late 2010s, may reflect older ART regimens. ART adherence, viral resistance and therapy changes went unrecorded.

The authors ran the immunoSEQ assay, v3.0, at survey level. Profiling relied on immunoSEQ multiplex PCR, and the TCRdb table lists in-frame clones only, not all of them. Of about 32,000 clones in the sample, approximately 85% were seen once. Every HIV-positive participant received treatment in the United States. Sequenced material: unsorted PBMCs, taken 2.2 years after starting antiretroviral therapy. This TCR was sampled from a man aged 18-30 years with HIV.

CDR3 protein: CASSQGRDRGREQYF. CDR3 bases: TGCGCCAGCAGCCAAGGCCGGGACAGGGGGCGCGAGCAGTACTTC. The chain employs TRBV4-3 and TRBJ2-7, with 12 bases that match TRBD1. The CDR3 is made up of 15 amino acids. CDR1 and CDR2 from the germline V gene are LGHNA and YSLEER. The V and J ends lost 1 base and 6 bases, in that order; junction bases with no gene match: 4.